The clone carrying this T cell receptor beta chain was found once. The antigen is unknown. The data were produced by immunoSEQ multiplex PCR, yet TCRdb's version contains in-frame clones alone and is incomplete. Altogether over 2,000,000 clones are present, 93% being singletons, with the ten largest covering 1.5% to 2%. The CDR3 is 14 residues long. V was pared by 0 bases and J by 10 bases, with 10 bases between. The germline gives CDR1 MDHEN, CDR2 SYDVKM. The sample originates from a study of shared clonotypes between healthy human individuals. Whole-study context: Aged 18 to 49, the donors were a couple of women and three men.

The naive CD8 fraction comprised CD45RO-negative cells positively selected for CCR7 and excluded terminally differentiated effector memory CD45RA+ cells. Study-wide points: Memory subsets had estimated richness that was generally smaller than that of naive subsets. There were few donors, and this limited the genetic and exposure-history diversity represented. Sharing across a few donors was seen in around 5.1% of naive CD4 clonotypes.

The specimen sequenced was naive CD8+ T cells from PBMCs. This receptor was identified in a man aged 18-30 years in good health. Some clones in this sample may be carry-over from other donors' samples. This chain connects TRBV28 to TRBJ1-6; D uncertain. CDR3 protein: CASSLWGRGSPLHF. In nucleotides, the CDR3 is TGTGCCAGCAGTTTATGGGGGAGAGGATCACCCCTCCACTTT.